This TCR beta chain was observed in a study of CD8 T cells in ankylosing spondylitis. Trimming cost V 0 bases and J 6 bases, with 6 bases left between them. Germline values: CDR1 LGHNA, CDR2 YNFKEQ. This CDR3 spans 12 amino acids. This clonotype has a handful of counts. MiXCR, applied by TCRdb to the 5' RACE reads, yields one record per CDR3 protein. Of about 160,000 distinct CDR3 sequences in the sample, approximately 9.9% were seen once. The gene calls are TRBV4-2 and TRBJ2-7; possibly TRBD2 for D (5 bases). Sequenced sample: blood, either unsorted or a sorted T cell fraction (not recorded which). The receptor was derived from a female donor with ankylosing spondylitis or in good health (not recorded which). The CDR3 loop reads CASSQESGEQYF. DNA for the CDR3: TGTGCCAGCAGCCAAGAGAGCGGCGAGCAGTACTTC.